A single T cell receptor (beta chain) is shown here with its context. Its antigen is not known. The data were obtained in a study of cytomegalovirus exposure and HLA in healthy donors. Overall study results and limits: At a 0.05 false discovery rate, a later analysis found around 15,000 TCR beta sequences to be associated with HLA alleles.

Primers for the PCR totalled 60 Vbeta and 13 Jbeta. The assay was immunoSEQ multiplex PCR, and TCRdb's table has in-frame clones only and misses some. The sample records around 140,000 clones, approximately 78% being singletons. Germline V gives CDR1 SGDLS, CDR2 YYNGEE. The CDR3 covers 13 residues. Trimming left V 4 bases short and J 0 bases short, with 5 bases between. This chain links TRBV9 with TRBJ1-3; D is unresolved. This receptor was identified in a female donor in good health and CMV-seronegative. Sequenced input: PBMCs. CDR3 nucleotides: TGTGCCAGCAGCTTCAACTCTGGAAACACCATATATTTT. Translating gives CASSFNSGNTIYF.